The T cell receptor beta chain described here comes from a study of post-analysis software for immune sequencing data. Study-wide points: By F measure, strong co-clustering occurred among samples prepared in the same batch. TRBV5-6, TRBV5-1 and TRBV20-1 were among five TRBV segments more frequent in patients than controls.

In its sample, this clonotype was seen many times. Antigen unknown. Unique molecular identifiers tagged the TCR beta cDNA libraries. Via MiXCR, TCRdb re-called the PCR reads, giving one row per CDR3 protein. The table has around 190,000 distinct CDR3 sequences, approximately 28% seen once. The junction had 14 bases not matched to a gene; V was cut back by 6 bases and J by 7 bases. This CDR3 has 15 residues. Germline CDR1 reads SQVTM; CDR2 reads ANQGSEA. The source of this sequence is a girl aged 2 to 17 with multiple sclerosis. The sequenced sample was blood. The chain links TRBV29-1 to TRBJ2-3; 9 nucleotides align to TRBD2. The CDR3 DNA is TGCAGCGTAGGCGTAGCGGGGGCCCCACTGAATACGCAGTATTTT. This translates into CSVGVAGAPLNTQYF.